This entry lists 25 T cell receptor beta chains sequenced from one sample in a study of shared clonotypes between healthy human individuals. TCRdb keeps only in-frame clones here, not all; method: immunoSEQ multiplex PCR. The repertoire includes 2 million to 2.5 million clones, approximately 94% of them detected once, and roughly 0.13% sits in the top ten. Sequenced sample: naive CD4+ T cells sorted from blood. Subset: CD45RA+ positively selected. The source is a man aged 18 to 35 in good health.

A single count supports this clone. J is TRBJ1-1 and V is TRBV19, with D uncertain. Germline-derived CDR1 and CDR2 are LNHDA and SQIVND (reference sequence). The CDR3 consists of 18 residues. V was cut by 6 bases and J by 10 bases, with 33 bases left in between. CDR3 bases: TGTGCCAGTAGGGAGATGACCAGGAGATTCGACCCTCGGGCGACAGCTTTCTTT. Amino acids: CASREMTRRFDPRATAFF.

This chain connects TRBV14 to TRBJ2-1; the match to TRBD1 covers 9 bases. This CDR3 comprises 16 residues. CDR1 is SGHDN, CDR2 FVKESK, per germline. Germline trimming cut 2 bases from V and 4 bases from J; bases unmatched to any gene: 6. The CDR3 here is CASSQRGTGIYNEQFF. CDR3 sequence (DNA): TGTGCCAGCAGCCAAAGAGGGACAGGGATATACAATGAGCAGTTCTTC.

The chain uses TRBV19 and TRBJ1-5; D is possibly TRBD1 (5 bases). The CDR3 runs 12 residues. The germline V gene encodes CDR1 LNHDA and CDR2 SQIVND (reference sequence). V was clipped by 3 bases and J by 12 bases, with 12 bases between them. The CDR3 loop reads CASSIWGGVQHF. In DNA, the CDR3 is TGTGCCAGTAGTATCTGGGGGGGGGTCCAGCATTTT. The full variable domain, completed using reference TRBV19 and TRBJ1-5, is DGGITQSPKYLFRKEGQNVTLSCEQNLNHDAMYWYRQDPGQGLRLIYYSQIVNDFQKGDIAEGYSVSREKKESFPLTVTSAQKNPTAFYLCASSIWGGVQHFGDGTRLSIL.

The genes are TRBV25-1 and TRBJ1-6; 8 nucleotides align to TRBD1. CDR1 MGHDK and CDR2 SYGVNS come from the germline V gene. The CDR3 has 17 residues. V gave up 3 bases and J gave up 6 bases; unmatched junction bases: 10. The CDR3 region has the DNA TGTGCCAGCAGTGACCCAAGGCAGGGGGCGTTTAATTCACCCCTCCACTTT. This translates into CASSDPRQGAFNSPLHF.

The chain carries TRBV5-1 and TRBJ1-2; D uncertain. The germline V and J ends were trimmed by 3 bases and 7 bases, with 19 bases remaining between them. Germline assignment: CDR1 SGHRS and CDR2 YFSETQ. This CDR3 is built from 15 residues. The CDR3 sequence: CASSSGTGGTSGYTF. The CDR3 DNA is TGCGCCAGCAGCTCGGGCACGGGAGGAACTAGTGGCTACACCTTC.

This clone showed up just once. At the DNA level, this CDR3 is encoded by other sequences in the same sample as well. The chain employs TRBV2 and TRBJ1-4; 7 bases map to TRBD1. Germline lookup yields CDR1 SNHLY and CDR2 FYNNEI. Unmatched junction bases numbered 5, after V lost 6 bases and J lost 1 base. This CDR3 is 15 amino acids long. CDR3 in amino acids: CASSARQGTNEKLFF. The DNA of the CDR3 is TGTGCCAGCAGCGCCCGACAGGGAACTAATGAAAAACTGTTTTTT.

This chain links TRBV11-2 with TRBJ1-2; a possible D gene is TRBD1 (6 bases). Germline CDR1 and CDR2: SGHAT and FQNNGV. V lost 0 bases and J lost 5, with 7 bases in between. There are 13 residues in the CDR3. The CDR3 sequence: CASSLERGYGYTF. CDR3 DNA: TGTGCCAGCAGCTTAGAAAGGGGGTATGGCTACACCTTC.

J is TRBJ2-5 and V is TRBV15; 8 bases line up with TRBD1. Trimming took 2 bases from V and 4 from J; bases not matched to a gene: 6. Germline V gene data show CDR1 as LNHNV and CDR2 as YYDKDF (reference sequence). The length of the CDR3 is 15 residues. The CDR3 sequence: CATSRSDREGETQYF. The CDR3, as DNA: TGTGCCACCAGCAGATCGGACAGGGAAGGAGAGACCCAGTACTTC.

The rearrangement links TRBV5-1 to TRBJ2-2, with a tentative D call TRBD1 (6 bases). V lost 6 bases and J lost 2, with 8 bases in between. This CDR3 region has 13 residues. The germline V gene has CDR1 SGHRS and CDR2 YFSETQ. The CDR3 is CASKGGNTGELFF. The CDR3, as DNA: TGCGCCAGCAAAGGGGGAAACACCGGGGAGCTGTTTTTT.

This chain connects TRBV6-6 to TRBJ2-2; the match to TRBD2 covers 8 bases. Per germline, CDR1 MNHNY and CDR2 SVGAGI (reference sequence). With 6 bases clipped from V and 3 bases from J, the junction kept 9 bases outside the gene matches. The CDR3 totals 16 residues. The CDR3 region is CASRVPGLGYTGELFF. DNA of the CDR3: TGTGCCAGCAGGGTTCCGGGACTAGGGTACACCGGGGAGCTGTTTTTT.

Note on this clone: The sample carries other DNA sequences with the same CDR3. The chain couples TRBV5-1 to TRBJ2-3; 9 bases line up with TRBD2. With 4 bases clipped from V and 1 base from J, the junction kept 4 bases outside the gene matches. The CDR3 consists of 15 residues. CDR1 and CDR2 (germline): SGHRS, YFSETQ. The CDR3 DNA reads as TGCGCCAGCAGCCTAGCGGGGTTAGGCACAGATACGCAGTATTTT. It codes for CASSLAGLGTDTQYF.

The chain recombines TRBV4-3 with TRBJ2-3, with D unclear. Trimming stripped 0 bases from V and 3 bases from J, with 10 bases between. The CDR3 length is 15 residues. The germline V gene has CDR1 LGHNA and CDR2 YSLEER. The CDR3 DNA is TGCGCCAGCAGCCAAGATCCAAGGGTGACAGATACGCAGTATTTT. Encoded protein: CASSQDPRVTDTQYF.

This chain connects TRBV6-5 to TRBJ1-5; D may be TRBD1 (5 bases). The CDR3 spans 14 residues. The V end was cut by 3 bases, the J end by 5 bases, with 11 bases between. Looked up from germline, CDR1 is MNHEY and CDR2 is SVGAGI. The CDR3 sequence is CASSYWGEDQPQHF. The CDR3 DNA is TGTGCCAGCAGTTATTGGGGGGAGGATCAGCCCCAGCATTTT.

The chain carries TRBV7-8 and TRBJ2-7; maybe TRBD2 (7 bases). Germline CDR1 is SGHVS and CDR2 is FQNEAQ. V lost 5 bases to trimming and J lost 0 bases, with 14 bases between them. CDR3 length equals 15 residues. The CDR3 DNA sequence: TGTGCCAGCAGCCAGGGAGGGGGGAGCTCCTACGAGCAGTACTTC. It encodes CASSQGGGSSYEQYF.

The table lists this clone with a count of one. The chain combines TRBV29-1 with TRBJ2-5; maybe TRBD1 (5 bases). Germline values: CDR1 SQVTM, CDR2 ANQGSEA. V was pared by 6 bases and J by 5 bases, with 10 bases between. The CDR3 consists of 11 residues. CDR3 sequence reads: CSVAPGETQYF. The CDR3 nucleotides are TGCAGCGTGGCCCCAGGGGAGACCCAGTACTTC.

The chain recombines TRBV10-3 with TRBJ1-2; 7 bases align to TRBD1. The CDR3 contains 17 residues. Per the germline V gene, CDR1 is ENHRY and CDR2 is SYGVKD. V gave up 1 base and J gave up 0 bases; unmatched junction bases: 8. CDR3 sequence reads: CAISEFGGDRPNYGYTF. The CDR3 DNA is TGTGCCATCAGTGAGTTTGGGGGGGACAGACCTAACTATGGCTACACCTTC.

The sample holds one count of this clone. The V gene is TRBV30, the J gene TRBJ1-1, with 8 bases lining up with TRBD1. This CDR3 has 15 residues. Germline V lookup: CDR1 GTSNPN, CDR2 SVGIG (reference sequence). J gave up 5 bases and V 3 bases, and 11 bases lay outside the gene matches. The CDR3 region is CAWSGGQGSGTEAFF. DNA of the CDR3: TGTGCCTGGAGCGGCGGACAGGGAAGTGGAACTGAAGCTTTCTTT.

The rearrangement joins TRBV2 to TRBJ2-7, with D possibly TRBD2 on 7 matching bases. This CDR3 comprises 13 residues. V gave up 5 bases and J gave up 5 bases, with 13 bases separating them. Germline-derived CDR1 and CDR2 are SNHLY and FYNNEI. The CDR3 DNA sequence: TGTGCCAGCAGTCCTTGGGAGGGGGACGAGCAGTACTTC. This sequence encodes CASSPWEGDEQYF.

The chain recombines TRBV2 with TRBJ2-4; 13 nucleotides agree with TRBD2. CDR3 length: 18 amino acids. J was trimmed by 1 base and V by 6 bases; bases with no gene match: 9. The germline V gene has CDR1 SNHLY and CDR2 FYNNEI. The CDR3: CASRTTSGGLLAKNIQYF. The DNA for the CDR3 is TGTGCCAGCAGGACGACTAGCGGGGGGCTGCTTGCCAAAAACATTCAGTACTTC.

The rearrangement links TRBV27 to TRBJ1-3; possible D gene TRBD1, 6 bases. Germline-derived CDR1 and CDR2 are MNHEY and SMNVEV (reference sequence). Between the trimmed V and J ends, which lost 4 bases and 4 bases, there was a span of 17 bases. The CDR3 is 16 residues long. CDR3 sequence (DNA): TGTGCCAGCAGTTCCCTTGGTGGGGGGCCGGGAAACACCATATATTTT. The encoded protein is CASSSLGGGPGNTIYF.

V gene TRBV11-3 combines with J gene TRBJ2-1; TRBD2 agrees at 9 bases. CDR1 and CDR2 from the germline V gene are SGHNT and YENEEA. This CDR3 region has 15 residues. With 0 bases clipped from V and 7 bases from J, the junction kept 4 bases outside the gene matches. The CDR3 DNA reads TGTGCCAGCAGCTTAGATGGCGGGGGGGGAAATGAGCAGTTCTTC. Amino acids: CASSLDGGGGNEQFF.

The chain links TRBV5-1 to TRBJ2-5; 8 bases agree with TRBD2. CDR3 length: 16 residues. The V gene end was trimmed by 2 bases and the J gene end by 2 bases; junction bases not matched to a gene: 8. Germline CDR1 reads SGHRS; CDR2 reads YFSETQ. The CDR3 region is CASSFFLAGFQETQYF. The CDR3 DNA sequence: TGCGCCAGCAGCTTCTTCTTAGCGGGATTTCAAGAGACCCAGTACTTC.

The chain links TRBV4-2 to TRBJ2-1, with 11 bases fitting TRBD2. CDR3 size: 16 residues. After removal of 0 bases from V and 2 bases from J, the junction contained 0 bases not matched to a gene. Germline lookup yields CDR1 LGHNA and CDR2 YNFKEQ. In DNA, the CDR3 is TGTGCCAGCAGCCAAGAGACTAGCGGGGCCTACAATGAGCAGTTCTTC. This encodes CASSQETSGAYNEQFF.

This chain connects TRBV5-6 to TRBJ2-6; no firm D call. The CDR3 sequence is 16 residues long. Deletions cut 0 bases from V and 1 base from J, with 8 bases between. Germline V gene lookup returns CDR1 SGHDT and CDR2 YYEEEE. CDR3 bases: TGTGCCAGCAGCTTGGTGGTGGGATCTGGGGCCAACGTCCTGACTTTC. Translating it yields CASSLVVGSGANVLTF. Drawing the rest from reference TRBV5-6 and TRBJ2-6, the complete variable domain is DAGVTQSPTHLIKTRGQQVTLRCSPKSGHDTVSWYQQALGQGPQFIFQYYEEEERQRGNFPDRFSGHQFPNYSSELNVNALLLGDSALYLCASSLVVGSGANVLTFGAGSRLTVL.

The CDR3 reads CASRSTPGTYGYTF. The CDR3 DNA is TGTGCCAGTAGATCCACGCCCGGGACCTATGGCTACACCTTC. The chain links TRBV19 to TRBJ1-2, with D possibly being TRBD1 (5 bases). This CDR3 contains 14 residues. CDR1 and CDR2 from the germline V gene are LNHDA and SQIVND (reference sequence). V lost 6 bases, J lost 4 bases, and 15 bases lay in between. Full variable domain (outside the CDR3, taken from reference TRBV19 and TRBJ1-2): DGGITQSPKYLFRKEGQNVTLSCEQNLNHDAMYWYRQDPGQGLRLIYYSQIVNDFQKGDIAEGYSVSREKKESFPLTVTSAQKNPTAFYLCASRSTPGTYGYTFGSGTRLTVV.